This TCR beta chain was recovered during a study of blood T cell repertoires in COVID-19. Original processing notes: Amplification with reference gene primers provided the estimates of nucleated cell counts. The data were produced by immunoSEQ multiplex PCR, yet TCRdb's version contains in-frame clones alone and is incomplete. That table supplies the V and J calls and clone size; D and trimming were determined from the DNA. Among more than 120,000 clones listed, about 83% were seen once. Trimming took 1 base from V and 7 from J, leaving 17 bases between them. The germline CDR1 and CDR2 sequences are SGHNT and YYREEE (reference sequence). The CDR3 contains 15 residues.

The sequencing input was peripheral blood. The chain links TRBV5-4 to TRBJ1-2, with D possibly TRBD1 on 6 matching bases. The source is a woman aged 45-65 years with active or convalescent COVID-19. The CDR3 sequence: CASSLSASGGRGYTF. DNA for the CDR3: TGTGCCAGCAGCTTGTCAGCTTCGGGGGGCCGTGGCTACACCTTC.